This T cell receptor beta chain was profiled in a study of PD-L1 blockade in urothelial cancer. On the study more broadly: Patients began atezolizumab, 1,200 mg intravenously every 3 weeks, in the mid-2010s. Each participant's history included 0 to 3 prior chemotherapy regimens. Timepoints chosen for blood analysis were 3 weeks (second dose) and 6 weeks after treatment start.

Time point in this sample: pretreatment peripheral blood. PCRs each included synthetic TCR analog templates spiked in. Data came from immunoSEQ multiplex PCR; TCRdb stores just in-frame clones and leaves some out. The sample consists of 130,000 or so clones, about 88% of them appearing once. CDR3 length equals 15 residues. Germline V gene data show CDR1 as SGDLS and CDR2 as YYNGEE. V was cut by 1 base and J by 4 bases, with 11 bases left in between. The source is a man aged 45-65 years with urothelial cancer. The V gene is TRBV9, the J gene TRBJ2-2; possible D gene TRBD1, 5 bases. The sample consisted of PBMCs, taken around atezolizumab (anti-PD-L1) treatment. This CDR3 is CASSVSQGGTGELFF. The CDR3 DNA follows: TGTGCCAGCAGCGTAAGTCAGGGTGGCACCGGGGAGCTGTTTTTT.